The TCR beta chain described here comes from a study of radiotherapy plus CTLA-4 blockade in lung cancer. CDR1 is SGHAT, CDR2 FQDESV, per germline (reference sequence). The V end was cut by 5 bases, the J end by 1 base, with 16 bases between. The CDR3 is 16 residues long. The method was immunoSEQ multiplex PCR; TCRdb's version includes in-frame clones alone and lacks a portion of them. The table includes around 40,000 clones, about 77% detected once. The clonotype originates from a human donor with non-small cell lung cancer who had stable disease on radiotherapy plus ipilimumab. The starting material was peripheral blood, obtained from a patient treated with radiotherapy plus ipilimumab. The chain has TRBV11-1 and TRBJ2-3; D is possibly TRBD2 (7 bases). DNA for the CDR3: TGTGCCAGCAGCCCGGGGCGGGGGCCCGGCACAGATACGCAGTATTTT. Its translation is CASSPGRGPGTDTQYF.